This T cell receptor (beta chain) was found in a study of long-term antiretroviral therapy in people with HIV. Overall study: In the earliest collections, sampling predates the 2015 immediate-ART recommendation by about a decade. Study-wide points: Despite increasing after ART, diversity remained lower than that of transplant donor controls.

Everyone in the study who had HIV was treated in the United States. At survey level, the immunoSEQ assay was run in its v3.0 version. Method: immunoSEQ multiplex PCR; TCRdb's copy keeps in-frame clones and lacks some. This sample has tens of thousands of clones, with approximately 78% found just once. This clone was seen only a few times. As yet, its antigen is unknown. The source is a woman aged 25 to 39 with HIV. Sample: unsorted PBMCs, taken 0.2 years after starting antiretroviral therapy.

DNA for the CDR3: TGTGCCAGCTCCTCCGAACGTAGCGCTGGAAAACTGTTTTTT. Its protein is CASSSERSAGKLFF. This rearrangement joins TRBV18 to TRBJ1-4, with unresolved D. CDR1 is KGHSH, CDR2 LQKENI, per germline. The V gene lost 6 bases and the J gene lost 10 bases, with 18 bases spanning the gap. CDR3 length equals 14 residues.